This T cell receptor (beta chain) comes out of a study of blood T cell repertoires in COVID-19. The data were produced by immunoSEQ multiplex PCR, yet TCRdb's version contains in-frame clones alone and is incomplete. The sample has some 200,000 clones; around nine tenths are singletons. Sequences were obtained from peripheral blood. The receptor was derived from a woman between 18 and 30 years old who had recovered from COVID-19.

The CDR3 nucleotides read TGTGCCAGTAGTCTTAGCGGGAGGGCTAGCACAGATACGCAGTATTTT. The encoded protein is CASSLSGRASTDTQYF. V usage is TRBV19 and J usage is TRBJ2-3; 11 nucleotides agree with TRBD2. The germline CDR1 and CDR2 sequences are LNHDA and SQIVND (reference sequence). The CDR3 contains 16 residues. V trimming: 5 bases; J trimming: 0 bases; junction bases outside the gene matches: 4. The variable domain in full, completed from reference TRBV19 and TRBJ2-3, reads DGGITQSPKYLFRKEGQNVTLSCEQNLNHDAMYWYRQDPGQGLRLIYYSQIVNDFQKGDIAEGYSVSREKKESFPLTVTSAQKNPTAFYLCASSLSGRASTDTQYFGPGTRLTVL.